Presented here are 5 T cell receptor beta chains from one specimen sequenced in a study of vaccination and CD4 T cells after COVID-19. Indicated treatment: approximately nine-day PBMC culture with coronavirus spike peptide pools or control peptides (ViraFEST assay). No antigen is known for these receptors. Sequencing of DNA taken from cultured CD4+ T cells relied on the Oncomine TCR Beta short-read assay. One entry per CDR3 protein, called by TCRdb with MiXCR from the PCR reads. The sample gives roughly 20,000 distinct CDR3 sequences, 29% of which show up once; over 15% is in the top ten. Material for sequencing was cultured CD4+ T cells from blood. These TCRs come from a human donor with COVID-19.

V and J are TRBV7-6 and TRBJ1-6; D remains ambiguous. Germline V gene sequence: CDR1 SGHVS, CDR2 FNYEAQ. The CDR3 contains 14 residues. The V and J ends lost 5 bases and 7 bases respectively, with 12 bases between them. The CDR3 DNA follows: TGTGCCAGCAGCGCAGTTCTTTGGAATTCACCCCTCCACTTT. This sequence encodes CASSAVLWNSPLHF. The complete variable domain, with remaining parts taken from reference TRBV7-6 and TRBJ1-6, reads GAGVSQSPRYKVTKRGQDVALRCDPISGHVSLYWYRQALGQGPEFLTYFNYEAQQDKSGLPNDRFSAERPEGSISTLTIQRTEQRDSAMYRCASSAVLWNSPLHFGNGTRLTVT.

CDR3 sequence reads: CASSLDRSDTIYF. The CDR3 bases are TGTGCCAGCAGCTTGGACAGGTCAGACACCATATATTTT. The V and J genes are TRBV6-1 and TRBJ1-3; TRBD1 aligns across 7 bases. After removal of 6 bases from V and 8 bases from J, the junction contained 7 bases not matched to a gene. Per the germline V gene, CDR1 is MNHNS and CDR2 is SASEGT. The length of the CDR3 is 13 residues.

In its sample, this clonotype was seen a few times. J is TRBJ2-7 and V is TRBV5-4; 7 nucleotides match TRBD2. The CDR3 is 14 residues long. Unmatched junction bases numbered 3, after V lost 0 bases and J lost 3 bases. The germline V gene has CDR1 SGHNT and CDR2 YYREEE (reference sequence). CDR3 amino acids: CASSLAGEGYEQYF. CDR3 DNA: TGTGCCAGCAGCTTGGCGGGGGAGGGCTACGAGCAGTACTTC.

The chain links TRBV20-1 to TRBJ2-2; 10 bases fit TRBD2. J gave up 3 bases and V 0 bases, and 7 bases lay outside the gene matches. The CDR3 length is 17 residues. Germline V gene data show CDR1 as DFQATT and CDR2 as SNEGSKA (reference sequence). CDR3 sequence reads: CSARDRASGGYTGELFF. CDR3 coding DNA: TGCAGTGCTAGAGATCGGGCTAGCGGGGGTTACACCGGGGAGCTGTTTTTT.

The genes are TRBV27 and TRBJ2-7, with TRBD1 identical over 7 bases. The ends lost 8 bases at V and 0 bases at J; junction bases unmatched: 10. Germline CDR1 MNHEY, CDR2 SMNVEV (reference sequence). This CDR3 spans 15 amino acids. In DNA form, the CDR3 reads TGTGCCAGCGGAAGGACAGGTCCTTCCTCCTACGAGCAGTACTTC. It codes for CASGRTGPSSYEQYF.